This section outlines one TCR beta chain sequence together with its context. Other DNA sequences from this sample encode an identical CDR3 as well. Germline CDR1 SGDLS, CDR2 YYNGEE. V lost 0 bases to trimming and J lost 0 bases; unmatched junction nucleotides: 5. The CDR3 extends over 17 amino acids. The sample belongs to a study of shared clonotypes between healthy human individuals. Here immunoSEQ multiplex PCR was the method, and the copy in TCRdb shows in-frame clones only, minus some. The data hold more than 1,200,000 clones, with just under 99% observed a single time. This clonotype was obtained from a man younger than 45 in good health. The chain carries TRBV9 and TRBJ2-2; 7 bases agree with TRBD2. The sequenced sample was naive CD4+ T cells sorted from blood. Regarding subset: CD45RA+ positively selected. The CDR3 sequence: CASSVAGLAANTGELFF. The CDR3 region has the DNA TGTGCCAGCAGCGTAGCTGGGCTAGCGGCGAACACCGGGGAGCTGTTTTTT.